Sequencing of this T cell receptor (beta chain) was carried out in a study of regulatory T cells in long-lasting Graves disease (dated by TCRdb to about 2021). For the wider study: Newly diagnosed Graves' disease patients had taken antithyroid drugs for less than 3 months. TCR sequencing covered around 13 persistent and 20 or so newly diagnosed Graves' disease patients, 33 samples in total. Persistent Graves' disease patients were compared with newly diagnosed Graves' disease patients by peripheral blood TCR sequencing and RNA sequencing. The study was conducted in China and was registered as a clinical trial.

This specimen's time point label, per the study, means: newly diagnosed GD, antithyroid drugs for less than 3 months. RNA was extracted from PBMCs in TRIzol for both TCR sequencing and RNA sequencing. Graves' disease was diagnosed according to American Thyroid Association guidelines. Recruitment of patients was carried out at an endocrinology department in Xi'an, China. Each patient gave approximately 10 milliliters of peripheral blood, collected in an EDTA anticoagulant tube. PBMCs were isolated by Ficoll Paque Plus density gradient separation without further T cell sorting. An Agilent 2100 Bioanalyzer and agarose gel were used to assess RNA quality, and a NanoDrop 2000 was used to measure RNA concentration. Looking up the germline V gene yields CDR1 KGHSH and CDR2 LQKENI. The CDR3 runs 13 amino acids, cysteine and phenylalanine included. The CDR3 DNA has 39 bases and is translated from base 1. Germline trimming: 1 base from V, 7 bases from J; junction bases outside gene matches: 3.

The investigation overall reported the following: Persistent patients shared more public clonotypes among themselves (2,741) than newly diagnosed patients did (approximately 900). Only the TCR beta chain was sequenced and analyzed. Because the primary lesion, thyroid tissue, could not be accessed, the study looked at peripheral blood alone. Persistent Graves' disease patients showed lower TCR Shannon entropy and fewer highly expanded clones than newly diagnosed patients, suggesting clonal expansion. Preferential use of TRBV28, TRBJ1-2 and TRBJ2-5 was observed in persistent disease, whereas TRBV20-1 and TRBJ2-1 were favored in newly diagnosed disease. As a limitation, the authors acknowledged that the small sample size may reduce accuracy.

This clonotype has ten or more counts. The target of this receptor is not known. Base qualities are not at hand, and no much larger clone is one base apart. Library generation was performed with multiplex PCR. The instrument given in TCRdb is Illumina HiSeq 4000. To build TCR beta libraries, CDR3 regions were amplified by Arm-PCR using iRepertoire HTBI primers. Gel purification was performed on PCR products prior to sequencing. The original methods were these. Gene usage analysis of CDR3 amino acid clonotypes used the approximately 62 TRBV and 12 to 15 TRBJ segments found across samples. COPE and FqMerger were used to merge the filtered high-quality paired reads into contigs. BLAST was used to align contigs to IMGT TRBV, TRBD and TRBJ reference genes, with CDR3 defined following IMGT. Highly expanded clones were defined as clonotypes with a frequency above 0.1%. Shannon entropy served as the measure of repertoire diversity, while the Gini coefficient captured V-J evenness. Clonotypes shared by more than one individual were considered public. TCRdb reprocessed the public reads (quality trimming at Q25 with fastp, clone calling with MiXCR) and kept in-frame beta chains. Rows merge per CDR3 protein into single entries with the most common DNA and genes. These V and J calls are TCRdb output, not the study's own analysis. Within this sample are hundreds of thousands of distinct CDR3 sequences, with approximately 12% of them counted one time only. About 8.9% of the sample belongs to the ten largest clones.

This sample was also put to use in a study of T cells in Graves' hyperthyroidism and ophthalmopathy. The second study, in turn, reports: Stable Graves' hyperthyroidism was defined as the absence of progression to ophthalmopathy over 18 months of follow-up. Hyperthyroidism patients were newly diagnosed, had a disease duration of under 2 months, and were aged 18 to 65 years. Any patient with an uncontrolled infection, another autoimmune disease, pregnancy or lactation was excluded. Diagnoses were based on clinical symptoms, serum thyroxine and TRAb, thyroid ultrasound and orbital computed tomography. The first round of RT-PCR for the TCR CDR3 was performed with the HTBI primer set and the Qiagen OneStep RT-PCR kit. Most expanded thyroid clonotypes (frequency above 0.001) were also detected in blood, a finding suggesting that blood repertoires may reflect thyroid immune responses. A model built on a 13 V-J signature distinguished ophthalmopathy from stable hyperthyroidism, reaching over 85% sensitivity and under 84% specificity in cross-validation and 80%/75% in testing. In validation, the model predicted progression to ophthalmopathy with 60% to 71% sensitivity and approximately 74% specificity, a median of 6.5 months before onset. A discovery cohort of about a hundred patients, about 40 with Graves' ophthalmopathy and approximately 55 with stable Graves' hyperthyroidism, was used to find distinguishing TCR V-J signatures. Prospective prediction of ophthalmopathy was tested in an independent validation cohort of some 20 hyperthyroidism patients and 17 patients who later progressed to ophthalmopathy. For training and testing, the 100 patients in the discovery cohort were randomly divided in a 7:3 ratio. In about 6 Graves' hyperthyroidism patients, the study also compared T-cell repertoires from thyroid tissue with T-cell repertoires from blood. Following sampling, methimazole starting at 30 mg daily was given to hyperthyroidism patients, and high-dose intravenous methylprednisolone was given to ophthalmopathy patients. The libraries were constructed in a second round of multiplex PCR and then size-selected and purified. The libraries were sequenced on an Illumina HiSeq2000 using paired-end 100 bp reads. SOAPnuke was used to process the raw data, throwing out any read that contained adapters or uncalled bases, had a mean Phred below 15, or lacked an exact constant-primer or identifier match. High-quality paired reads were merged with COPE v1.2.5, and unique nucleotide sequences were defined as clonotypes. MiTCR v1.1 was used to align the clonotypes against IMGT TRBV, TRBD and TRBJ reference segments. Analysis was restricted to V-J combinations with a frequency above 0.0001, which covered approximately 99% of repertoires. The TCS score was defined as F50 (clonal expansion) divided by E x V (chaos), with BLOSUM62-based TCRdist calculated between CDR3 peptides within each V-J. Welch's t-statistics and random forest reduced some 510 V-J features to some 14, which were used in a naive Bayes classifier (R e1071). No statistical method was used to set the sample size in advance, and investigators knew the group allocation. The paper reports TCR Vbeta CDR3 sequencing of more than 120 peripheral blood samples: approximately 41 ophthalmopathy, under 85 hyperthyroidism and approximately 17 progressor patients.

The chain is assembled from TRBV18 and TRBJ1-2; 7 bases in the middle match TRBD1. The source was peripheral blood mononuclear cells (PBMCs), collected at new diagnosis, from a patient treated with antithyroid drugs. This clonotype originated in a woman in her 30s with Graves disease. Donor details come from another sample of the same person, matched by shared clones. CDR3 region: CASSPQTGSGYTF. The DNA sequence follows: TGTGCCAGCTCACCACAGACAGGGAGTGGCTACACCTTC.